A single sample is the source of the 19 T cell receptor beta chains below, sequenced in a study of cytomegalovirus exposure and HLA in healthy donors. The assay was immunoSEQ multiplex PCR, and TCRdb's table has in-frame clones only and misses some. The table includes some 41,000 clones, 93% detected once. Sequenced: PBMCs. All receptors come from a woman younger than 35 in good health and CMV-seronegative.

The genes are TRBV7-8 and TRBJ2-1; 13 bases line up with TRBD2. Germline V CDR1 and CDR2: SGHVS, FQNEAQ. CDR3 size: 15 residues. Germline trimming cut 5 bases from V and 5 bases from J; bases unmatched to any gene: 3. CDR3 region: CASSPTSGRDNEQFF. CDR3 DNA sequence: TGTGCCAGCAGCCCCACTAGCGGGAGGGACAATGAGCAGTTCTTC.

This chain connects TRBV27 to TRBJ1-2; 12 nucleotides match TRBD1. V shed 7 bases and J 8 bases; nucleotides not matched to a gene: 11. The CDR3 length is 15 residues. Germline CDR1 and CDR2: MNHEY and SMNVEV (reference sequence). The CDR3 spells CASKGPGQGAEGYTF. DNA for the CDR3: TGTGCCAGCAAGGGCCCGGGACAGGGGGCAGAAGGCTACACCTTC.

This chain uses TRBV19 with TRBJ2-1; TRBD2 is a possible D gene (5 bases). CDR3 length equals 12 residues. Germline V gene lookup returns CDR1 LNHDA and CDR2 SQIVND (reference sequence). The germline V and J ends were trimmed by 7 bases and 10 bases, with 14 bases remaining between them. CDR3 bases: TGTGCCAGTAAAGCCGGGCTAGCAGAGCAGTTCTTC. It specifies CASKAGLAEQFF.

The CDR3 DNA reads as TGTGCCAGCAGTTCCGGACAGGGGTTGGGTTACGAGCAGTACTTC. It translates to CASSSGQGLGYEQYF. The chain employs TRBV6-6 and TRBJ2-7; 9 nucleotides line up with TRBD1. The length of the CDR3 is 15 residues. CDR1 MNHNY and CDR2 SVGAGI come from the germline V gene (reference sequence). J gave up 4 bases and V 4 bases, and 8 bases lay outside the gene matches.

CDR3 sequence reads: CASSQGGNQPQHF. The CDR3 DNA reads as TGTGCCAGCAGTCAAGGGGGCAATCAGCCCCAGCATTTT. The chain recombines TRBV28 with TRBJ1-5; the D gene is possibly TRBD1 (5 bases). This CDR3 region has 13 residues. V was pared by 5 bases and J by 2 bases, with 7 bases between. Per the germline V gene, CDR1 is MDHEN and CDR2 is SYDVKM.

CDR3 amino acids: CASSLLGTDLEAFF. The DNA of the CDR3 is TGTGCCAGCAGTCTTCTCGGGACAGACTTAGAAGCTTTCTTT. The chain uses TRBV6-1 and TRBJ1-1, with 7 bases identical to TRBD1. Germline V gives CDR1 MNHNS, CDR2 SASEGT. V lost 5 bases to trimming and J lost 8 bases; unmatched junction nucleotides: 11. The CDR3 is 14 amino acids.

The CDR3 bases are TGCGCCAGCAGCCAAGACACTAGCGGGGGACTTAACAATGAGCAGTTCTTC. Its protein is CASSQDTSGGLNNEQFF. The chain has TRBV4-1 and TRBJ2-1; TRBD2 agrees at 11 bases. Germline trimming cut 0 bases from V and 5 bases from J; bases unmatched to any gene: 6. There are 17 residues in the CDR3. CDR1 and CDR2 (germline): MGHRA, YSYEKL.

This chain joins TRBV11-1 and TRBJ1-2; no definite D call. The germline V and J ends were trimmed by 5 bases and 4 bases, with 17 bases remaining between them. Germline assignment: CDR1 SGHAT and CDR2 FQDESV (reference sequence). The CDR3 length is 15 residues. The DNA of the CDR3 is TGTGCCAGCAGCGCTACCCCGAGGGAAAGCTATGGCTACACCTTC. This sequence encodes CASSATPRESYGYTF.

In nucleotides, the CDR3 is TGCGCCAGCAGCCCTCGACTAGCGGGGGGTTCCTACGAGCAGTACTTC. This sequence encodes CASSPRLAGGSYEQYF. The V and J genes are TRBV4-1 and TRBJ2-7; 13 bases agree with TRBD2. The CDR3 has 16 amino acids. The germline V gene encodes CDR1 MGHRA and CDR2 YSYEKL. With V trimmed by 4 bases and J by 1 base, 4 bases remained unmatched.

A single count supports this clone. This sequence joins TRBV11-1 and TRBJ2-5, with a possible D match to TRBD2 (6 bases). Trimming took off 2 bases at V and 0 bases at J, with 10 bases between the two ends. The CDR3 spans 15 residues. The germline V gene encodes CDR1 SGHAT and CDR2 FQDESV (reference sequence). CDR3 loop: CASSLSGLHQETQYF. The CDR3 nucleotides read TGTGCCAGCAGCTTATCGGGACTCCACCAAGAGACCCAGTACTTC.

The J gene is TRBJ1-1, the V gene TRBV15, with D perhaps TRBD1 (5 bases). The CDR3 length is 14 residues. Trimming left V 5 bases short and J 1 base short, with 11 bases between. Germline V gene lookup returns CDR1 LNHNV and CDR2 YYDKDF (reference sequence). CDR3 sequence: CATSQNGGNTEAFF. The CDR3 DNA is TGTGCCACCAGCCAAAACGGGGGGAACACTGAAGCTTTCTTT.

To note about this clone: One junction end disagrees with the germline gene, perhaps due to a read error. The sample has other DNA sequences that encode this CDR3 too. This rearrangement joins TRBV4-1 to TRBJ2-2; TRBD1 agrees at 11 bases. Germline V gene data show CDR1 as MGHRA and CDR2 as YSYEKL. This CDR3 region has 15 residues. The CDR3 nucleotides are TGCGCCAGCTCCCGAGGACAGGGGGCTAGCGGGGAACTGTTTTTT. Encoded protein: CASSRGQGASGELFF.

This clone was seen once. This chain connects TRBV28 to TRBJ1-2; D not certain. Trimming stripped 3 bases from V and 8 bases from J, with 10 bases between. Looked up from germline, CDR1 is MDHEN and CDR2 is SYDVKM. The CDR3 has 12 amino acids. The CDR3 is CASSFIRSGYTF. The CDR3 nucleotides read TGTGCCAGCAGTTTTATTCGTTCGGGCTACACCTTC.

This chain joins TRBV13 and TRBJ2-7, with 9 bases lining up with TRBD1. The CDR3 has 16 amino acids. The ends lost 4 bases at V and 4 bases at J; junction bases unmatched: 11. Germline V CDR1 and CDR2: PRHDT, FYEKMQ (reference sequence). The CDR3 loop reads CASSSKGGTGNYEQYF. Here the CDR3 DNA reads TGTGCCAGCAGCTCGAAGGGGGGGACAGGGAATTACGAGCAGTACTTC.

The chain uses TRBV11-2 and TRBJ2-2, with D perhaps TRBD1 (6 bases). The CDR3 length is 14 residues. CDR1 is SGHAT, CDR2 FQNNGV, per germline. V lost 6 bases to trimming and J lost 2 bases, with 10 bases between them. CDR3 sequence (DNA): TGTGCCAGCAGGGCAGGGGTCAACACCGGGGAGCTGTTTTTT. Amino acids: CASRAGVNTGELFF.

The chain has TRBV29-1 and TRBJ2-5, with 7 nucleotides matching TRBD2. The germline V gene encodes CDR1 SQVTM and CDR2 ANQGSEA. The ends lost 0 bases at V and 2 bases at J; junction bases unmatched: 3. The CDR3 runs 14 residues. CDR3 in amino acids: CSVEDGLVQETQYF. The CDR3 DNA reads TGCAGCGTTGAAGATGGACTAGTTCAAGAGACCCAGTACTTC.

This chain uses TRBV28 with TRBJ2-6; D is ambiguous. Germline CDR1 and CDR2: MDHEN and SYDVKM. The CDR3 is 13 amino acids. The V end was cut by 7 bases, the J end by 1 base, with 5 bases between. The CDR3 sequence: CASIPSGANVLTF. CDR3 coding DNA: TGTGCCAGCATTCCGTCTGGGGCCAACGTCCTGACTTTC.

The chain uses TRBV4-1 and TRBJ1-2; 10 bases line up with TRBD1. Trimming removed 8 bases from V and 8 bases from J; junction bases left unmatched: 14. This CDR3 has 15 amino acids. CDR1 is MGHRA and CDR2 is YSYEKL in the germline V gene. The CDR3 nucleotides read TGCGCCAGCCGTCCGGGACAGGGGAATCTATTGGGCTACACCTTC. Its protein is CASRPGQGNLLGYTF.

J is TRBJ2-2 and V is TRBV15, with 12 positions matching TRBD2. Germline V gene data show CDR1 as LNHNV and CDR2 as YYDKDF (reference sequence). This CDR3 contains 17 residues. With 1 base clipped from V and 7 bases from J, the junction kept 7 bases outside the gene matches. CDR3 sequence (DNA): TGTGCCACCAGCAGAGGCACTAGCGGGGGGCAAGGCGGGGAGCTGTTTTTT. It encodes CATSRGTSGGQGGELFF.